These T cell receptor beta chains were read from a single sample in a study of blood T cell repertoires in COVID-19. Sequenced by immunoSEQ multiplex PCR; TCRdb stores in-frame clones only, minus some. The sample contains about 65,000 clones, about 81% of which appear only once. Sequenced input: peripheral blood. These receptors were collected from a man at least 80 years old with acute or convalescent COVID-19. CDR3s include the opening cysteine and the closing phenylalanine or tryptophan. The D gene is left open where the match is weak. The listing skips clone size in some rows; elsewhere it reads once, few, many or a size class.

clone_size j_call d_call v_call cdr3_aa cdr3_nt
once TRBJ1-1 TRBD1 TRBV3-1/TRBV3-2 CASSQGYRTGIFRDTEAFF TGTGCCAGCAGCCAAGGGTATAGGACAGGGATTTTTCGAGACACTGAAGCTTTCTTT
- TRBJ1-2 - TRBV27 CASSLSIGARGYTF TGTGCCAGCAGTTTATCCATAGGGGCTCGTGGCTACACCTTC
- TRBJ2-3 - TRBV9 CASSTTPTRIRTDTQYF TGTGCCAGCAGCACCACTCCGACTAGAATCCGCACAGATACGCAGTATTTT
- TRBJ2-3 TRBD2 TRBV7-3 CASSPGTNHLGSDTQYF TGTGCCAGCAGCCCCGGGACTAACCACCTTGGCTCAGATACGCAGTATTTT
- TRBJ1-1 TRBD1 TRBV9 CASSASGTGSGTEAFF TGTGCCAGCAGCGCCTCCGGGACAGGGTCGGGCACTGAAGCTTTCTTT
once TRBJ2-1 TRBD1 TRBV4-1 CASSQVGQGRDNEQFF TGCGCCAGCAGCCAAGTTGGACAGGGGAGGGACAATGAGCAGTTCTTC
- TRBJ2-7 - TRBV3-1/TRBV3-2 CASSQTGLLYEQYF TGTGCCAGCAGCCAGACCGGACTACTCTACGAGCAGTACTTC
- TRBJ1-3 - TRBV19 CASSIYSRARGNTIYF TGTGCCAGTAGTATTTACAGCAGGGCTCGCGGAAACACCATATATTTT
- TRBJ2-7 TRBD2 TRBV19 CASSRTSGGTYEQYF TGTGCCAGTAGTCGGACTAGCGGGGGGACCTACGAGCAGTACTTC
- TRBJ2-5 - TRBV5-1 CASSLESTDRTQYF TGCGCCAGCAGCTTGGAGTCTACCGATCGGACCCAGTACTTC
- TRBJ1-5 TRBD1 TRBV30 CAWSMDRSQPQHF TGTGCCTGGAGTATGGACAGGAGTCAGCCCCAGCATTTT
- TRBJ1-6 TRBD1 TRBV3-1/TRBV3-2 CASSQIQGHSPLHF TGTGCCAGCAGCCAAATACAGGGGCATTCACCCCTCCACTTT
- TRBJ1-1 TRBD1 TRBV28 CASKGQGTVNTEAFF TGTGCCAGCAAAGGACAGGGGACAGTGAACACTGAAGCTTTCTTT
- TRBJ2-2 - TRBV10-2 CASSGETRVAGELFF TGCGCCAGCAGTGGTGAGACTAGGGTCGCCGGGGAGCTGTTTTTT
once TRBJ1-5 - TRBV7-2 CASSLQETSNQPQHF TGTGCCAGCAGCCTACAGGAGACTAGCAATCAGCCCCAGCATTTT
- TRBJ2-1 TRBD2 TRBV7-2 CASSPPRLAGAHEQFF TGTGCCAGCAGCCCCCCTCGACTAGCGGGGGCCCATGAGCAGTTCTTC
few TRBJ1-5 TRBD1 TRBV7-2 CASSRSRDRLQHF TGTGCCAGCAGTCGAAGCCGGGACAGGCTCCAGCATTTT
- TRBJ2-1 TRBD2 TRBV9 CASSVVSGGALGNEQFF TGTGCCAGCAGCGTAGTTAGCGGGGGGGCCTTGGGTAATGAGCAGTTCTTC
few TRBJ1-6 - TRBV2 CASTDQSYGIGSPLHF TGTGCCAGCACCGACCAATCCTACGGGATAGGTTCACCCCTCCACTTT
- TRBJ2-2 - TRBV18 CASSPPSRGNTGELFF TGTGCCAGCTCACCACCGTCGCGGGGTAACACCGGGGAGCTGTTTTTT
- TRBJ2-7 TRBD2 TRBV7-8 CASSMTSGAFVNEQYF TGTGCCAGCAGCATGACGAGCGGGGCTTTTGTGAACGAGCAGTACTTC
- TRBJ1-6 - TRBV5-6 CASSLPGISPLHF TGTGCCAGCAGCTTGCCAGGGATTTCACCCCTCCACTTT
- TRBJ2-3 TRBD2 TRBV30 CAWHSSGGTDTQYF TGTGCCTGGCATTCTAGCGGGGGGACAGATACGCAGTATTTT
- TRBJ1-2 - TRBV6-5 CASSYSGRDSYGYTF TGTGCCAGCAGTTACTCAGGCAGGGACTCCTATGGCTACACCTTC
once TRBJ1-1 TRBD1 TRBV6-5 CASSTGQGNTEAFF TGTGCCAGCAGTACGGGACAGGGAAACACTGAAGCTTTCTTT
- TRBJ1-1 - TRBV9 CASSPLPRAEAFF TGTGCCAGCAGCCCCTTACCCCGGGCTGAAGCTTTCTTT
- TRBJ1-2 - TRBV2 CASSDRAVGYTF TGTGCCAGCAGTGACAGGGCCGTCGGCTACACCTTC
- TRBJ2-2 TRBD1 TRBV15 CATSSATGTVNTGELFF TGTGCCACCAGCAGCGCTACCGGGACAGTAAACACCGGGGAGCTGTTTTTT
- TRBJ2-3 - TRBV4-2 CASSQESSVPGADTQYF TGTGCCAGCAGCCAAGAAAGTTCGGTGCCAGGGGCAGATACGCAGTATTTT
few TRBJ2-1 - TRBV3-1/TRBV3-2 CASSQSLTAKFEQFF TGTGCCAGCAGCCAAAGCCTCACCGCGAAATTTGAGCAGTTCTTC
- TRBJ1-2 - TRBV7-9 CASSLAGNYGYTF TGTGCCAGCAGCTTGGCGGGCAACTATGGCTACACCTTC
- TRBJ1-2 - TRBV18 CASSTDTYGYTF TGTGCCAGCTCAACGGACACCTATGGCTACACCTTC
- TRBJ2-1 TRBD2 TRBV5-1 CASSLDGRGGVYNEQFF TGCGCCAGCAGCTTGGACGGGCGGGGGGGCGTCTACAATGAGCAGTTCTTC
- TRBJ2-2 TRBD1 TRBV2 CASRRQGPYTGELFF TGTGCCAGCCGGAGACAGGGGCCCTACACCGGGGAGCTGTTTTTT
few TRBJ1-4 - TRBV19 CASSNSAGEKLFF TGTGCCAGTAGTAACTCCGCGGGTGAAAAACTGTTTTTT